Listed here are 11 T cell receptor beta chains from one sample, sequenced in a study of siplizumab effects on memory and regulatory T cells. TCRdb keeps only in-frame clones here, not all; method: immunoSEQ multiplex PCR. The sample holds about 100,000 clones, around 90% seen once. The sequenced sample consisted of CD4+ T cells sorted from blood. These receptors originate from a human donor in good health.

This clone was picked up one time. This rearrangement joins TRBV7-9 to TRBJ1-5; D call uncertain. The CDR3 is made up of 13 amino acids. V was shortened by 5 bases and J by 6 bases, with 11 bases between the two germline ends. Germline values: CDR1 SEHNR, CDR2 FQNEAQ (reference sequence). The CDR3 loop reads CASSVGLGQPQHF. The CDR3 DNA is TGTGCCAGCAGCGTAGGGTTGGGTCAGCCCCAGCATTTT.

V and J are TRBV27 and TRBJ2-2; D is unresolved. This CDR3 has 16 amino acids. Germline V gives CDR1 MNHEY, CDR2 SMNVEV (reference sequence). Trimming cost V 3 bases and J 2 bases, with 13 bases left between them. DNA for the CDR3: TGTGCCAGCAGTTTTTTATGGTCGGTTAACACCGGGGAGCTGTTTTTT. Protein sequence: CASSFLWSVNTGELFF.

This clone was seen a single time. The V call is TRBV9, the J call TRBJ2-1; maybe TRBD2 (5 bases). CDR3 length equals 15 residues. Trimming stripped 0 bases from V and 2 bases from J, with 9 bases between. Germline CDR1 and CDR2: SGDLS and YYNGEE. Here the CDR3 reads CASSVAPAAYNEQFF. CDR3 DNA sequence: TGTGCCAGCAGCGTAGCCCCAGCGGCCTACAATGAGCAGTTCTTC.

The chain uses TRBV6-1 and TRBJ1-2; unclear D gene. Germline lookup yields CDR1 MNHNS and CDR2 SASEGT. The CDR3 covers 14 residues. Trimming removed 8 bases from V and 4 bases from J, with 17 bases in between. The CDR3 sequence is CASVLTGLSYGYTF. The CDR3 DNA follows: TGTGCCAGCGTCTTGACCGGGTTAAGCTATGGCTACACCTTC.

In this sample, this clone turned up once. DNA of the CDR3: TGTGCCAGCAGCCTTGGCGGGGCCGAGGTTTGGGAGCAGTTCTTC. The encoded protein is CASSLGGAEVWEQFF. The chain joins TRBV11-3 to TRBJ2-1, with a tentative D call TRBD2 (6 bases). V lost 5 bases to trimming and J lost 10 bases, with 21 bases between them. Germline CDR1 is SGHNT and CDR2 is YENEEA. This CDR3 is built from 15 residues.

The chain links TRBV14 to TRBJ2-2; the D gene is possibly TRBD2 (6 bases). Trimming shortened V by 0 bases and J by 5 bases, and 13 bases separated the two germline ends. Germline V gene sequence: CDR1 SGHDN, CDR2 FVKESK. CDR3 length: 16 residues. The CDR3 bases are TGTGCCAGCAGCCAAGATATGGCAGGGAGGACCGGGGAGCTGTTTTTT. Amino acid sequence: CASSQDMAGRTGELFF.

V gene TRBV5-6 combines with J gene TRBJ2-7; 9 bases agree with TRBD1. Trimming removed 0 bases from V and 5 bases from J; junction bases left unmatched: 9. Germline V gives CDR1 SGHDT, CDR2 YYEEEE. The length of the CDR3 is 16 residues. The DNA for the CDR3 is TGTGCCAGCAGCTTGGCTTGGGAGGACAGGGGTGACGAGCAGTACTTC. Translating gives CASSLAWEDRGDEQYF.

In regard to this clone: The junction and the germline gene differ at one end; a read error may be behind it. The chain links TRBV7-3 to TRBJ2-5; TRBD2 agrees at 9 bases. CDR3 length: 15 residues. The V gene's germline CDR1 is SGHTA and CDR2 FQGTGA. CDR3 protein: CASSLLAGGQGTQYF. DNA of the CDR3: TGTGCCAGCAGCTTGTTGGCGGGGGGGCAAGGGACCCAGTACTTC.

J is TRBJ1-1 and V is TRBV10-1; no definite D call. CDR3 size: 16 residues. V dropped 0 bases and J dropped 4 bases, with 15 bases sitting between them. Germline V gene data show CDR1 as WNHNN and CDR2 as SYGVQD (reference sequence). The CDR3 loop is CASSESRTYVGTEAFF. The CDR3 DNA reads TGCGCCAGCAGTGAGTCGAGAACTTACGTAGGCACTGAAGCTTTCTTT.

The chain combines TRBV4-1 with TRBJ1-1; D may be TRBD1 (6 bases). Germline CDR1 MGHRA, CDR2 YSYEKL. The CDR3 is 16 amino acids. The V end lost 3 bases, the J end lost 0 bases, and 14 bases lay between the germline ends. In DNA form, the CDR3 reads TGCGCCAGCAGCCATACTTACAGGGTATTGAACACTGAAGCTTTCTTT. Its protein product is CASSHTYRVLNTEAFF.

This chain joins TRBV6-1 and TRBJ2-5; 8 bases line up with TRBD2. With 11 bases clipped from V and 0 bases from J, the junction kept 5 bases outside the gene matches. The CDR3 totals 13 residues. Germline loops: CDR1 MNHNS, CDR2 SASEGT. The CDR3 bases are TGTGCCGTACGCGGGGGGAACCAAGAGACCCAGTACTTC. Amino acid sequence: CAVRGGNQETQYF.